The clone carrying this T cell receptor beta chain came up many times. Its specificity is unknown. TCRdb recomputed calls from the multiplex PCR reads with MiXCR, one row per CDR3 protein. The sample includes about 11,000 distinct CDR3 sequences, about 37% seen only once; the top ten take about 14%. These data originate in a study of breast tumors, draining lymph nodes, adjacent tissues. J lost 5 bases, V lost 6 bases, and 6 bases had no gene match. CDR1 is KGHSH and CDR2 is LQKENI in the germline V gene. There are 13 residues in the CDR3. Findings and limits, study-wide: Luminal-like breast cancer showed significantly greater tumor-nontumor repertoire similarity than basal-like breast cancer did. Compared with lymph nodes, tumors were less diverse; compared with nontumor tissue, more. Tumor T cell lymph node origin was a supported hypothesis, not proven. Most tumor T cells seemingly derive from lymph node, then expand in tumor.

The chain has TRBV18 and TRBJ2-7; TRBD1 aligns across 8 bases. The source material was breast tumor tissue. The clonotype originates from a female donor with breast cancer. Some clones in this sample may be carry-over from other donors' samples. CDR3 in DNA: TGTGCCAGCTCCCCCAGGGGGCGCGACGAGCAGTACTTC. This codes for CASSPRGRDEQYF.